A single sample is the source of the 18 T cell receptor beta chains below, sequenced in a study of T cells in Graves' hyperthyroidism and ophthalmopathy. It was RNA transcripts that yielded the amplified TCR beta CDR3 regions. First-round RT-PCR with HTBI primers amplified the TCR CDR3 region. TCRdb analysed the multiplex PCR reads with MiXCR anew, one entry per CDR3 protein. The table records 500,000 or so distinct CDR3 sequences, roughly 17% of them present only once. The sample taken for sequencing was blood. The receptors were sampled from a woman aged 18-30 years with Graves' ophthalmopathy.

The V call is TRBV9, the J call TRBJ1-3, with D maybe TRBD1 (6 bases). V dropped 3 bases and J dropped 10 bases, with 11 bases sitting between them. The CDR3 consists of 12 residues. The germline V gene encodes CDR1 SGDLS and CDR2 YYNGEE. The CDR3 is CASSALQGTIYF. CDR3 in DNA: TGTGCCAGCAGCGCTCTACAGGGAACCATATATTTT.

This clonotype was observed a handful of times. V is TRBV7-3 and J is TRBJ2-1; TRBD1 might be the D (6 bases). The CDR3 covers 12 residues. Germline lookup yields CDR1 SGHTA and CDR2 FQGTGA. Trimming removed 4 bases from V and 10 bases from J, with 11 bases in between. The CDR3 coding sequence is TGTGCCAGCAGCTCTTCCGGGACAGAGCAGTTCTTC. Protein product: CASSSSGTEQFF.

This clonotype has a handful of counts. The rearrangement joins TRBV5-1 to TRBJ1-2; no clear D gene. Trimming removed 4 bases from V and 0 bases from J, with 10 bases in between. CDR3 length: 14 amino acids. Germline CDR1 SGHRS, CDR2 YFSETQ. The CDR3 nucleotides are TGCGCCAGCAGCGACCCGACGGCTAACTATGGCTACACCTTC. This encodes CASSDPTANYGYTF.

This clonotype occurred many times. The V and J genes are TRBV7-2 and TRBJ2-7; 10 bases agree with TRBD2. The trim removed 5 bases at V and 2 bases at J, leaving 6 bases unmatched. This CDR3 has 15 amino acids. Germline V gene data show CDR1 as SGHTA and CDR2 as FQGNSA. The CDR3 region is CASSASGRAPYEQYF. CDR3 bases: TGTGCCAGCAGCGCGAGCGGGAGGGCCCCCTACGAGCAGTACTTC.

The chain links TRBV4-2 to TRBJ1-1, with 7 bases lining up with TRBD1. The CDR3 runs 13 residues. The trim removed 4 bases at V and 7 bases at J, leaving 6 bases unmatched. Germline assignment: CDR1 LGHNA and CDR2 YNFKEQ. The CDR3 DNA is TGTGCCAGCAGCCGCGTAAGGGACAGTGAAGCTTTCTTT. It codes for CASSRVRDSEAFF.

This clonotype was seen repeatedly, ten times or more. DNA of the CDR3: TGCGCCAGCAGCCTAGGGTGGGGCCAAGAGACCCAGTACTTC. Translated: CASSLGWGQETQYF. The chain combines TRBV5-1 with TRBJ2-5; D unclear. The CDR3 loop spans 14 amino acids. V lost 4 bases and J lost 1, with 11 bases in between. Germline V gene lookup returns CDR1 SGHRS and CDR2 YFSETQ. The variable domain in full, completed from reference TRBV5-1 and TRBJ2-5, reads KAGVTQTPRYLIKTRGQQVTLSCSPISGHRSVSWYQQTPGQGLQFLFEYFSETQRNKGNFPGRFSGRQFSNSRSEMNVSTLELGDSALYLCASSLGWGQETQYFGPGTRLLVL.

This clonotype has a count of ten or more. DNA of the CDR3: TGTGCCAGCAGCCTACCCCTGACAAGAGGCGAGTTCTTC. It codes for CASSLPLTRGEFF. The chain couples TRBV5-5 to TRBJ2-1; D is unclear. With 4 bases removed from V and 14 bases from J, the gap between germline ends came to 19 bases. The CDR3 runs to 13 residues. CDR1 and CDR2 (germline): SGHKS, YYEKEE (reference sequence).

This clonotype occurred a few times. The chain joins TRBV29-1 to TRBJ2-7; D is uncertain. CDR3 length: 13 residues. Trimming left V 4 bases short and J 3 bases short, with 13 bases between. Germline V lookup: CDR1 SQVTM, CDR2 ANQGSEA. This chain's CDR3 is CSVVSGRNYEQYF. DNA of the CDR3: TGCAGCGTTGTTTCTGGCAGGAACTACGAGCAGTACTTC.

At least ten counts were recorded for this clonotype. This sequence joins TRBV19 and TRBJ1-5; 12 nucleotides align to TRBD1. Germline V lookup: CDR1 LNHDA, CDR2 SQIVND (reference sequence). The V gene end was trimmed by 7 bases and the J gene end by 2 bases; junction bases not matched to a gene: 15. The CDR3 totals 19 residues. CDR3 region: CASTNSGTGGLFGNQPQHF. DNA of the CDR3: TGTGCCAGTACCAACTCCGGGACAGGGGGCCTTTTCGGCAATCAGCCCCAGCATTTT. The complete variable domain, with remaining parts taken from reference TRBV19 and TRBJ1-5, reads DGGITQSPKYLFRKEGQNVTLSCEQNLNHDAMYWYRQDPGQGLRLIYYSQIVNDFQKGDIAEGYSVSREKKESFPLTVTSAQKNPTAFYLCASTNSGTGGLFGNQPQHFGDGTRLSIL.

Regarding this clonotype: A much more abundant neighbour one base away suggests this may be a read error. The rearrangement uses TRBV12-3 or TRBV12-4 and TRBJ1-2; D is uncertain. This CDR3 region has 14 residues. Trimming shortened V by 5 bases and J by 6 bases, and 16 bases separated the two germline ends. Written as DNA, the CDR3 is TGTGCCAGCAGTCCCGAATACTCTCGGGATGGCTACACCTTC. This sequence encodes CASSPEYSRDGYTF.

This clonotype turned up a few times. A junction boundary mismatches the germline segment, possibly from a read error. This chain connects TRBV13 to TRBJ2-5; a weak D match, TRBD1 (6 bases). From germline, CDR1 is PRHDT and CDR2 FYEKMQ (reference sequence). This CDR3 region has 16 residues. This CDR3 is CASSVGGAVGQETQYF. The DNA for the CDR3 is TGTGCCAGCAGCGTAGGGGGAGCGGTGGGGCAAGAGACCCAGTACTTC. Full variable domain (rest looked up from reference TRBV13 and TRBJ2-5): AAGVIQSPRHLIKEKRETATLKCYPIPRHDTVYWYQQGPGQDPQFLISFYEKMQSDKGSIPDRFSAQQFSDYHSELNMSSLELGDSALYFCASSVGGAVGQETQYFGPGTRLLVL.

This clonotype was counted between two and nine times. CDR3 DNA sequence: TGCGCCAGCAGCGCAGGAGCCTTGGGGGGGTATGGCTACACCTTC. This sequence encodes CASSAGALGGYGYTF. The rearrangement links TRBV10-2 to TRBJ1-2; possible D gene TRBD1, 5 bases. Trimming took 6 bases from V and 5 from J, leaving 19 bases between them. The V gene's germline CDR1 is WSHSY and CDR2 SAAADI. The CDR3 consists of 15 residues.

This clonotype appeared a few times. The rearrangement links TRBV5-8 to TRBJ2-7; D is possibly TRBD2 (5 bases). V shed 4 bases and J shed 7 bases, with 21 bases lying between them. The CDR3 consists of 15 residues. CDR1 is SGHTS and CDR2 is YDEGEE in the germline V gene. CDR3 amino acids: CASSAGMMTTGEQYF. The CDR3 DNA reads TGTGCCAGCAGCGCCGGGATGATGACTACGGGGGAGCAGTACTTC.

In this sample, this clonotype turned up once. This chain uses TRBV27 with TRBJ2-2, with 13 bases matching TRBD2. The ends lost 4 bases at V and 0 bases at J; junction bases unmatched: 8. The CDR3 runs to 19 residues. CDR1 and CDR2 from the germline V gene are MNHEY and SMNVEV (reference sequence). CDR3 coding DNA: TGTGCCAGCAGTTCCCGGACTAGCGGGAGCAACGCGAACACCGGGGAGCTGTTTTTT. Amino acid sequence: CASSSRTSGSNANTGELFF.

The chain employs TRBV7-9 and TRBJ2-3; possibly TRBD1 for D (8 bases). Trimming removed 5 bases at V and 6 bases at J, with 18 bases between. Germline V gives CDR1 SEHNR, CDR2 FQNEAQ (reference sequence). The CDR3 is 15 amino acids. The CDR3 is CASSTGGGQLDTQYF. DNA for the CDR3: TGTGCCAGCAGCACAGGGGGGGGGCAGCTTGATACGCAGTATTTT.

This clonotype was counted at least ten times. CDR3 region: CASSLAGGPGYEQYF. CDR3 coding DNA: TGTGCCAGCAGCTTAGCGGGAGGTCCCGGCTACGAGCAGTACTTC. This chain joins TRBV7-2 and TRBJ2-7; possibly TRBD2 for D (6 bases). Between the trimmed V and J ends, which lost 0 bases and 3 bases, there was a span of 12 bases. From germline, CDR1 is SGHTA and CDR2 FQGNSA. The CDR3 covers 15 residues.

The sample holds many counts of this clonotype. This CDR3 reads CASSTVTGGSYGYTF. DNA for the CDR3: TGTGCCAGCAGTACTGTCACAGGGGGCTCCTATGGCTACACCTTC. This sequence joins TRBV28 and TRBJ1-2, with TRBD1 identical over 9 bases. CDR3 length equals 15 residues. The germline V gene encodes CDR1 MDHEN and CDR2 SYDVKM. Trimming took 5 bases from V and 4 from J; bases not matched to a gene: 8.

This clonotype was observed a few times. The CDR3 DNA follows: TGTGCCAGCAGTTACGAGGAGGGGGATGGCTACACCTTC. Protein product: CASSYEEGDGYTF. The chain employs TRBV6-2 or TRBV6-3 and TRBJ1-2; tentative D call: TRBD1 (6 bases). V was trimmed by 2 bases and J by 6 bases, leaving 10 bases between them. The CDR3 is 13 amino acids. Looked up from germline, CDR1 is MNHEY and CDR2 is SVGEGT.